The entry below gives a single TCR beta chain sequence along with its context. The data originate from a study of blood T cell repertoires in COVID-19. Study details: The origin of the acute and convalescent COVID-19 samples was the United States, Italy and Spain.

Only in-frame clones appear in the TCRdb table, and some are missing; sequencing was by immunoSEQ multiplex PCR. The sample includes about 400,000 clones, 70% to 90% of them seen just once. In germline, CDR1 is SGHTS, CDR2 YDEGEE. Trimming stripped 6 bases from V and 0 bases from J, with 10 bases between. The CDR3 runs 14 residues. The source is a human donor in a cohort sampled during active COVID-19. V is TRBV5-8 and J is TRBJ2-1, with a tentative D call TRBD1 (6 bases). Sequences were obtained from peripheral blood. CDR3 DNA sequence: TGTGCCAGCACTACAGGGACCTCCTACAATGAGCAGTTCTTC. Protein product: CASTTGTSYNEQFF.